The T cell receptor (beta chain) described here comes from a study of blood T cell repertoires in COVID-19. At the level of the study: Samples representing acute and convalescent COVID-19 were sourced from the United States, Italy and Spain. PBMCs, B-cell-depleted T cells, or T cells provided the cDNA or gDNA that made up the material.

As handled by the study authors: Amplification from reference gene primers served as the basis for estimated nucleated cell counts. Only in-frame clones appear in the TCRdb table, and some are missing; sequencing was by immunoSEQ multiplex PCR. The V and J calls and clone size come from that table; D and trimming were worked out from the DNA. The sample holds 150,000 to 200,000 clones, 80% to 95% seen once. Germline lookup yields CDR1 SGHRS and CDR2 YFSETQ. The CDR3 is 18 amino acids. Trimming stripped 4 bases from V and 6 bases from J, with 26 bases between. The sample comprised peripheral blood. The receptor comes from a woman in her fifties or sixties with COVID-19, enrolled during active disease. The V call is TRBV5-1, the J call TRBJ2-1; D assignment may be TRBD1 or TRBD2 (5 bases each). The DNA of the CDR3 is TGCGCCAGCAGCCTGGGGCTGCTGGCGGGTCGCAGCGCCAATGAGCAGTTCTTC. Amino acid sequence: CASSLGLLAGRSANEQFF. Full variable domain (rest looked up from reference TRBV5-1 and TRBJ2-1): KAGVTQTPRYLIKTRGQQVTLSCSPISGHRSVSWYQQTPGQGLQFLFEYFSETQRNKGNFPGRFSGRQFSNSRSEMNVSTLELGDSALYLCASSLGLLAGRSANEQFFGPGTRLTVL.